This record covers a single TCR beta chain. Antigen: not known. TCRdb reprocessed the reads with MiXCR, giving one entry per CDR3 protein. The repertoire holds about 260,000 distinct CDR3 sequences, around 9% seen once, with around 15% in the top ten. From germline, CDR1 is MDHEN and CDR2 SYDVKM. V lost 10 bases, J lost 5 bases, and 11 bases lay in between. The CDR3 covers 11 residues. This specimen comes from a study of T cell repertoires in cytomegalovirus infection. Study-wide background: CMV infection plus the matching HLA type was flagged by public TCR beta signatures.

Overall study findings and caveats: HLA-C-restricted CMV-specific TCR beta clonotypes prevailed in the ex vivo response. The study identified carriers of CMV plus the relevant HLA from cumulative public TCR beta family frequency.

The origin of this receptor is a human donor in good health (CMV status not recorded). Some clones in this sample may be carry-over from other donors' samples. What was sequenced was PBMCs. The chain has TRBV28 and TRBJ1-1, with D maybe TRBD1 (5 bases). Here the CDR3 reads CATNRRTEAFF. The CDR3 DNA sequence: TGTGCCACGAACAGGAGGACTGAAGCTTTCTTT.